The 29 T cell receptor beta chains below all came from one sample that was sequenced in a study of blood T cell repertoires in COVID-19 (dated by TCRdb to 2018 to 2021). Receptors were amplified or captured by the immunoSEQ multiplex PCR assay. The source is immuneACCESS, and TCRdb retained only in-frame sequences with V and J called. Part of the clones is not carried over; for the studies checked, unresolved V genes explain less than half of this, and the remainder is unexplained. This sample holds about 160,000 clones; roughly nine tenths were observed only once. Of the sample, roughly 7% falls within the top ten clones. The specimen was PBMCs or T cells enriched from blood (not recorded which). The receptors stem from a woman aged 45 to 65 who had recovered from COVID-19.

This clone has only one observation. J is TRBJ2-3 and V is TRBV2; TRBD2 agrees at 13 bases. Germline assignment: CDR1 SNHLY and CDR2 FYNNEI. V dropped 4 bases and J dropped 3; count of bases not matched to a gene: 4. The CDR3 is 16 residues long. Written as DNA, the CDR3 is TGTGCCAGCAGTGGGCTACTAGCGGGAGGGACAGATACGCAGTATTTT. Its translation: CASSGLLAGGTDTQYF.

The chain links TRBV29-1 to TRBJ2-7, with D possibly matching TRBD1 (7 bases). V gave up 7 bases and J gave up 1 base, with 17 bases separating them. The germline gives CDR1 SQVTM, CDR2 ANQGSEA. The CDR3 has 14 residues. The CDR3 loop reads CSAKGGTDSYEQYF. Here the CDR3 DNA reads TGCAGCGCAAAAGGGGGGACAGATTCCTACGAGCAGTACTTC.

The J gene is TRBJ1-1, the V gene TRBV10-3; TRBD1 might be the D (6 bases). Germline values: CDR1 ENHRY, CDR2 SYGVKD. CDR3 length equals 15 residues. V lost 1 base to trimming and J lost 1 base, with 10 bases between them. DNA of the CDR3: TGTGCCATCAGTGAGTGGGGGGGGGCGAACACTGAAGCTTTCTTT. As protein: CAISEWGGANTEAFF.

The rearrangement joins TRBV5-5 to TRBJ2-1, with D maybe TRBD1 (6 bases). Deletions cut 0 bases from V and 1 base from J, with 11 bases between. Germline V CDR1 and CDR2: SGHKS, YYEKEE (reference sequence). This CDR3 spans 16 amino acids. DNA for the CDR3: TGTGCCAGCAGCTTGGCCATCGGACAGTCCTACAATGAGCAGTTCTTC. The encoded protein is CASSLAIGQSYNEQFF.

This clone was detected only once. The rearrangement uses TRBV7-2 and TRBJ2-2, with 7 bases identical to TRBD1. V lost 5 bases to trimming and J lost 1 base; unmatched junction nucleotides: 1. Germline lookup yields CDR1 SGHTA and CDR2 FQGNSA. The CDR3 has 14 amino acids. CDR3 nucleotides: TGTGCCAGCAGCCGGGACAGGAACACCGGGGAGCTGTTTTTT. As protein: CASSRDRNTGELFF.

V usage is TRBV7-3 and J usage is TRBJ2-1, with D possibly TRBD2 on 6 matching bases. V was clipped by 5 bases and J by 5 bases, with 22 bases between them. Germline CDR1 SGHTA, CDR2 FQGTGA. This CDR3 region has 17 residues. The chain's CDR3 is CASSPSLLGGSHNEQFF. Here the CDR3 DNA reads TGTGCCAGCAGCCCCTCCCTTTTGGGGGGTTCCCACAATGAGCAGTTCTTC.

The rearrangement joins TRBV11-3 to TRBJ1-4; 7 bases fit TRBD1. This CDR3 spans 14 amino acids. Trimming cost V 4 bases and J 4 bases; bases outside gene matches: 3. Germline V gene lookup returns CDR1 SGHNT and CDR2 YENEEA. CDR3 sequence (DNA): TGTGCCAGCAGCTCCGGACAGGTTAATGAAAAACTGTTTTTT. This sequence encodes CASSSGQVNEKLFF. The full variable domain, rest sourced from reference TRBV11-3 and TRBJ1-4, is EAGVVQSPRYKIIEKKQPVAFWCNPISGHNTLYWYLQNLGQGPELLIRYENEEAVDDSQLPKDRFSAERLKGVDSTLKIQPAELGDSAVYLCASSSGQVNEKLFFGSGTQLSVL.

The chain is built from TRBV15 and TRBJ2-7; the match to TRBD2 covers 9 bases. Unmatched junction bases numbered 10, after V lost 4 bases and J lost 6 bases. Looked up from germline, CDR1 is LNHNV and CDR2 is YYDKDF (reference sequence). The CDR3 consists of 15 residues. CDR3 loop: CATSILSGSPREQYF. The CDR3, as DNA: TGTGCCACCAGCATCCTTAGCGGGAGCCCTCGCGAGCAGTACTTC.

J is TRBJ2-7 and V is TRBV4-1, with a weak D call TRBD1 (5 bases). The germline CDR1 and CDR2 sequences are MGHRA and YSYEKL. V lost 2 bases to trimming and J lost 6 bases, with 11 bases between them. The CDR3 runs to 13 residues. The CDR3 DNA follows: TGCGCCAGCAGCCAATCTTTAGGGGCCGAGCAGTACTTC. Protein sequence: CASSQSLGAEQYF.

The chain links TRBV7-9 to TRBJ2-1; 8 bases map to TRBD2. V shed 5 bases and J 8 bases; nucleotides not matched to a gene: 20. The CDR3 is 18 residues long. Germline V gives CDR1 SEHNR, CDR2 FQNEAQ (reference sequence). In nucleotides, the CDR3 is TGTGCCAGCAGCCCACGACTGAGAACGGGAGGGCTAATCGATGAGCAGTTCTTC. Encoded protein: CASSPRLRTGGLIDEQFF.

The rearrangement links TRBV2 to TRBJ1-5; 7 bases align to TRBD1. Germline-derived CDR1 and CDR2 are SNHLY and FYNNEI. J was trimmed by 3 bases and V by 4 bases; bases with no gene match: 3. The CDR3 totals 14 residues. CDR3 in DNA: TGTGCCAGCAGTGGACAGGGCTACAATCAGCCCCAGCATTTT. It codes for CASSGQGYNQPQHF.

This chain connects TRBV28 to TRBJ2-7, with 9 bases identical to TRBD1. With 4 bases clipped from V and 7 bases from J, the junction kept 11 bases outside the gene matches. Looked up from germline, CDR1 is MDHEN and CDR2 is SYDVKM. The CDR3 totals 15 residues. In DNA, the CDR3 is TGTGCCAGCAGTTCCTCCGGGACAGGGACGAGGGAGCAGTACTTC. This encodes CASSSSGTGTREQYF. Full variable domain (remainder filled in from reference TRBV28 and TRBJ2-7): DVKVTQSSRYLVKRTGEKVFLECVQDMDHENMFWYRQDPGLGLRLIYFSYDVKMKEKGDIPEGYSVSREKKERFSLILESASTNQTSMYLCASSSSGTGTREQYFGPGTRLTVT.

The chain employs TRBV6-1 and TRBJ1-4, with D tentatively TRBD1 (5 bases). The CDR3 loop spans 16 amino acids. V was pared by 0 bases and J by 10 bases, with 18 bases between. Germline loops: CDR1 MNHNS, CDR2 SASEGT. CDR3 residues: CASSEALLRGAGKLFF. CDR3 in DNA: TGTGCCAGCAGTGAAGCGCTTCTCCGTGGGGCCGGAAAACTGTTTTTT.

V and J are TRBV3-1 (or the pseudogene TRBV3-2) and TRBJ2-1; D unclear. The CDR3 length is 16 residues. V was shortened by 4 bases and J by 6 bases, with 19 bases between the two germline ends. Germline assignment: CDR1 LGHDT and CDR2 YNNKEL (reference sequence). The CDR3: CASSLSNPDLGNEQFF. The CDR3 DNA reads as TGTGCCAGCAGCCTATCAAATCCCGACTTGGGCAATGAGCAGTTCTTC.

V and J are TRBV28 and TRBJ2-5; tentative D call: TRBD2 (6 bases). The germline V gene encodes CDR1 MDHEN and CDR2 SYDVKM. The CDR3 totals 15 residues. V dropped 5 bases and J dropped 4 bases, with 17 bases sitting between them. The CDR3 here is CASSPSGKGGETQYF. Here the CDR3 DNA reads TGTGCCAGCAGTCCCTCGGGAAAGGGAGGAGAGACCCAGTACTTC. Full variable domain (rest looked up from reference TRBV28 and TRBJ2-5): DVKVTQSSRYLVKRTGEKVFLECVQDMDHENMFWYRQDPGLGLRLIYFSYDVKMKEKGDIPEGYSVSREKKERFSLILESASTNQTSMYLCASSPSGKGGETQYFGPGTRLLVL.

The chain carries TRBV5-1 and TRBJ2-7, with 12 nucleotides matching TRBD2. The CDR3 sequence is 18 residues long. Germline loops: CDR1 SGHRS, CDR2 YFSETQ. The trim removed 1 base at V and 6 bases at J, leaving 14 bases unmatched. The CDR3 here is CASSLSGARLAGESEQYF. The CDR3 DNA is TGCGCCAGCAGCTTGTCGGGTGCGAGACTAGCGGGAGAGAGCGAGCAGTACTTC.

The chain couples TRBV18 to TRBJ1-4; 12 nucleotides line up with TRBD1. CDR3 length: 14 amino acids. The V gene end was trimmed by 3 bases and the J gene end by 8 bases; junction bases not matched to a gene: 1. Germline V CDR1 and CDR2: KGHSH, LQKENI. CDR3 protein: CASSPGQGAEKLFF. CDR3 in DNA: TGTGCCAGCTCACCGGGACAGGGGGCCGAAAAACTGTTTTTT.

The rearrangement uses TRBV5-6 and TRBJ1-1; D remains unclear. V gave up 1 base and J gave up 5 bases, with 15 bases separating them. The CDR3 covers 15 residues. In germline, CDR1 is SGHDT, CDR2 YYEEEE. CDR3 in DNA: TGTGCCAGCAGCTTGTCCCGGAAAACGGGGACTGAAGCTTTCTTT. This codes for CASSLSRKTGTEAFF.

This chain links TRBV5-4 with TRBJ2-6; D may be TRBD2 (5 bases). Trimming took off 2 bases at V and 3 bases at J, with 12 bases between the two ends. In germline, CDR1 is SGHNT, CDR2 YYREEE (reference sequence). CDR3 size: 16 residues. In DNA form, the CDR3 reads TGTGCCAGCAGCTTCCAAGCGGCAGTTGGGGCCAACGTCCTGACTTTC. The encoded protein is CASSFQAAVGANVLTF.

The rearrangement links TRBV2 to TRBJ2-1, with 10 bases matching TRBD1. There are 15 residues in the CDR3. Germline V CDR1 and CDR2: SNHLY, FYNNEI. The trim removed 6 bases at V and 4 bases at J, leaving 6 bases unmatched. Here the CDR3 DNA reads TGTGCCAGCAGCCCTGGACAGGGGGGGTACAATGAGCAGTTCTTC. This codes for CASSPGQGGYNEQFF.

V usage is TRBV4-2 and J usage is TRBJ2-7, with 11 bases fitting TRBD2. After removal of 0 bases from V and 3 bases from J, the junction contained 7 bases not matched to a gene. CDR3 size: 17 residues. CDR1 is LGHNA and CDR2 is YNFKEQ in the germline V gene. CDR3 DNA: TGTGCCAGCAGCCAAGAGTCGGGGACTAGCGGAATCTACGAGCAGTACTTC. It is translated as CASSQESGTSGIYEQYF.

The J gene is TRBJ1-6, the V gene TRBV6-5, with 7 bases that match TRBD1. Germline V gene sequence: CDR1 MNHEY, CDR2 SVGAGI. The CDR3 is 15 residues long. The junction had 16 bases not matched to a gene; V was cut back by 6 bases and J by 14 bases. CDR3 amino acids: CASSLSGTARSALHF. The CDR3 DNA sequence: TGTGCCAGCAGCCTATCCGGGACAGCCCGTTCGGCCCTCCACTTT.

The chain links TRBV30 to TRBJ2-4, with 8 bases fitting TRBD1. CDR1 is GTSNPN, CDR2 SVGIG, per germline (reference sequence). V lost 2 bases and J lost 1; bases outside the gene matches: 10. The CDR3 sequence is 17 residues long. The CDR3 bases are TGTGCCTGGAGTCCACCCACGGGACAGGTCGCCAAAAACATTCAGTACTTC. Amino acid sequence: CAWSPPTGQVAKNIQYF.

The DNA for the CDR3 is TGTGCCACCAGAAGGCGGCTAGCGGCCTCAGATACGCAGTATTTT. Translating gives CATRRRLAASDTQYF. The genes are TRBV2 and TRBJ2-3, with 7 positions matching TRBD2. V lost 10 bases, J lost 4 bases, and 14 bases stayed unmatched. The germline V gene encodes CDR1 SNHLY and CDR2 FYNNEI. This CDR3 is built from 15 residues.

V usage is TRBV18 and J usage is TRBJ2-1; TRBD2 aligns across 12 bases. V shed 3 bases, J shed 1 base, and the junction held 22 bases outside the gene matches. From germline, CDR1 is KGHSH and CDR2 LQKENI. This CDR3 comprises 23 residues. The CDR3 protein is CASSPSSARSSGRVYRSYNEQFF. DNA of the CDR3: TGTGCCAGCTCACCCTCCTCCGCCCGTTCTAGCGGGAGGGTGTATCGGTCCTACAATGAGCAGTTCTTC.

V is TRBV9 and J is TRBJ1-3; TRBD1 agrees at 8 bases. After removal of 3 bases from V and 0 bases from J, the junction contained 2 bases not matched to a gene. Germline V gene data show CDR1 as SGDLS and CDR2 as YYNGEE. The CDR3 extends over 15 amino acids. The CDR3 coding sequence is TGTGCCAGCAGCGCTACAGGGGGCTCTGGAAACACCATATATTTT. Translated, it gives CASSATGGSGNTIYF.

This rearrangement joins TRBV3-1 (or the pseudogene TRBV3-2) to TRBJ2-5; TRBD1 might be the D (8 bases). Looked up from germline, CDR1 is LGHDT and CDR2 is YNNKEL (reference sequence). This CDR3 has 16 residues. The V and J ends lost 2 bases and 2 bases respectively, with 15 bases between them. The CDR3: CASSQSGTGTQETQYF. CDR3 in DNA: TGTGCCAGCAGCCAAAGCGGGACAGGCACTCAAGAGACCCAGTACTTC.

The V and J genes are TRBV28 and TRBJ2-3, with a tentative D call TRBD2 (5 bases). Germline assignment: CDR1 MDHEN and CDR2 SYDVKM. The germline V and J ends were trimmed by 4 bases and 4 bases, with 24 bases remaining between them. This CDR3 region has 18 residues. The chain's CDR3 is CASSSLSNSVTPADTQYF. The CDR3 nucleotides read TGTGCCAGCAGTTCATTAAGTAATAGCGTTACCCCGGCAGATACGCAGTATTTT. The full variable domain, completed using reference TRBV28 and TRBJ2-3, is DVKVTQSSRYLVKRTGEKVFLECVQDMDHENMFWYRQDPGLGLRLIYFSYDVKMKEKGDIPEGYSVSREKKERFSLILESASTNQTSMYLCASSSLSNSVTPADTQYFGPGTRLTVL.

In its sample, this clone was seen many times. The V call is TRBV18, the J call TRBJ1-1, with a weak D call TRBD1 (5 bases). CDR1 is KGHSH and CDR2 is LQKENI in the germline V gene. Trimming pared 4 bases from V and 2 bases from J, leaving 11 bases between. The CDR3 covers 14 residues. The DNA for the CDR3 is TGTGCCAGCTCACTGACAGACAGTAACACTGAAGCTTTCTTT. Translation gives CASSLTDSNTEAFF.